This T cell receptor beta chain was sequenced during a study of blood T cell repertoires in COVID-19. Assay: immunoSEQ multiplex PCR; the TCRdb copy retains only in-frame clones and omits some. The sample shows 45,000 to 60,000 clones, 86% of them seen only once. The CDR3 consists of 13 residues. Germline CDR1 and CDR2: MNHEY and SVGAGI. V was pared by 6 bases and J by 8 bases, with 6 bases of the junction left unmatched. The chain carries TRBV6-5 and TRBJ1-2; 10 positions agree with TRBD1. Sample: peripheral blood. The TCR sequence derives from a man in his sixties with acute or convalescent COVID-19. The DNA of the CDR3 is TGTGCCAGCAGGGCCGGGACAGGGGTGGGCTACACCTTC. Amino acids: CASRAGTGVGYTF.